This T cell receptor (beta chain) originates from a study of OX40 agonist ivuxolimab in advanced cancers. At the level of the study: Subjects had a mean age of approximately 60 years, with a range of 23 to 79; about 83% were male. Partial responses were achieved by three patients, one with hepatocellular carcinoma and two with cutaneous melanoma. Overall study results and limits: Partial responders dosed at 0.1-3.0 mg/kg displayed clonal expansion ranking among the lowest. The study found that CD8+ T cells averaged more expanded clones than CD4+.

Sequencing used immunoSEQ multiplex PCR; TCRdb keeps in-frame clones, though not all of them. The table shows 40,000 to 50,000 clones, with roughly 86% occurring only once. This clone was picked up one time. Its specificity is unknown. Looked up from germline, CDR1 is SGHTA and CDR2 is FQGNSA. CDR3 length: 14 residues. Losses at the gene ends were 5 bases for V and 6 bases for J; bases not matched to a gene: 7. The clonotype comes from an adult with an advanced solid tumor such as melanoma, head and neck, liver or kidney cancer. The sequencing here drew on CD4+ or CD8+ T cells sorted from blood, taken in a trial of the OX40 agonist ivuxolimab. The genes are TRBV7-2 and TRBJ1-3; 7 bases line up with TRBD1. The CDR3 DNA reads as TGTGCCAGCAGCCTCCGGGACAGACAAAACACCATATATTTT. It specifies CASSLRDRQNTIYF.